This T cell receptor beta chain comes out of a study of cytomegalovirus exposure and HLA in healthy donors. Notes on the study in general: The study had only CMV serostatus as immune exposure information. Later work associated roughly 17,000 TCR beta sequences with HLA alleles at 0.05 false discovery rate. On later analysis, the bulk of CMV-associated TCR beta chains appeared to be HLA-restricted.

The PCR used 60 Vbeta and 13 Jbeta primers. Libraries were prepared by immunoSEQ multiplex PCR; TCRdb keeps only in-frame clonotypes and omits some of them. The sample holds 210,000 or so clones, approximately 80% seen once. The CDR3 length is 14 residues. Between the trimmed V and J ends, which lost 4 bases and 4 bases, there was a span of 11 bases. Germline CDR1 and CDR2: MNHEY and SVGAGI. This clone was seen a handful of times. Its target is unknown. Sequenced sample: PBMCs. The chain employs TRBV6-5 and TRBJ2-1, with no clear D. The sequence was collected from a boy under 10 years old in good health and CMV-seronegative. The chain's CDR3 is CASSSRALYNEQFF. The DNA of the CDR3 is TGTGCCAGCAGTTCCCGCGCCCTTTACAATGAGCAGTTCTTC.